Described below is a single TCR beta chain sequence and its context. This clone is a singleton in its sample. Its antigen is still unknown. Per-base qualities were not stored, and no clone one base away is much larger. Genomic DNA was isolated from the sorted cells so that the TCRbeta CDR3 region could be sequenced. The immunoSEQ Assay was used to sequence the TCRbeta CDR3 regions. TCRdb holds this immuneACCESS table with in-frame rearrangements only. Some clones are missing; in checked studies, unresolved V genes explain under half, and the rest has no known cause. The sample contains 47,000 or so clones, about 90% of them found a single time. Roughly 43% of the sample rests with the top ten. The sample belongs to a study of OX40 agonist ivuxolimab in advanced cancers. Looking at the study overall: Ivuxolimab, which targeted the costimulatory receptor OX40 (CD134), was an agonistic, fully human IgG2 monoclonal antibody. The monotherapy dose-escalation portion (N ≈ 50 patients) of the phase I ivuxolimab trial is reported in the paper. A male proportion of 75% to 85% and a mean age of approximately 62 years, ranging from roughly 23 to 85, were recorded for the dose-escalation cohort. Partial responses were achieved by three dose-escalation patients, of whom one had hepatocellular carcinoma and two had cutaneous melanoma. Intravenous ivuxolimab was administered to patients every 2 weeks at six dose levels: 0.01, 0.1, 0.3, 1.5, 3 and 10 mg/kg. Prior anti-PD-1, anti-PD-L1 or anti-CTLA-4 therapy was permitted, and checkpoint inhibitors had been received by roughly 40% of dose-escalation patients. Among the approximately 54 dose-escalation patients, about 20 had hepatocellular carcinoma, 15 or so melanoma, 9 renal cell carcinoma and 9 head and neck cancer. Peripheral TCRbeta sequencing aimed to test whether ivuxolimab altered TCR sequence diversity and caused clonal T-cell expansion.

The trial excluded patients who had a history of autoimmune disease or were on systemic immunosuppression. Peripheral blood for TCR sequencing was collected from all dose cohorts at baseline, on cycle 4 day 1, and on cycle 7 day 1. Samples came from an open-label, multicenter, first-in-human phase I dose-escalation trial of ivuxolimab. The trial enrolled adults with locally advanced or metastatic head and neck squamous cell, hepatocellular, melanoma or renal cell carcinoma. Before TCR sequencing, CD4+ T cells and CD8+ T cells were sorted from peripheral blood as separate populations. The CDR3 goes from the cysteine to the phenylalanine over 14 residues. Only CDR3 DNA is held: 42 bases, read in frame from base 1. In the germline V gene (reference sequence), CDR1 corresponds to MNHEY and CDR2 to SMNVEV. Cut back by 3 bases and 2 bases, the V and J ends lie 9 bases apart. Study-level results and caveats: After ivuxolimab, expanded clones were on average more numerous among CD8+ T cells than among CD4+ T cells. Low levels of normalized T-cell clonal expansion were also seen in some patients who did not respond. Antigen specificity was not determined for the clonally expanded peripheral T cells. In the 0.1-3.0 mg/kg groups, partial responders had among the lowest normalized peripheral clonal expansion, particularly in CD8+ T cells. At doses from 0.1 to 3.0 mg/kg, clonal expansion was seen in both CD4+ and CD8+ blood T cells between baseline and week 6.

The sequencing here drew on CD4+ or CD8+ T cells sorted from blood, taken in a trial of the OX40 agonist ivuxolimab. This chain is built from TRBV27 and TRBJ2-3, with an unclear D gene assignment. The TCR was taken from an adult with an advanced solid tumor such as melanoma, head and neck, liver or kidney cancer. The DNA sequence is as follows: TGTGCCAGCAGTTTTTATAGGGTCACAGATACGCAGTATTTT. Translated, this gives CASSFYRVTDTQYF.